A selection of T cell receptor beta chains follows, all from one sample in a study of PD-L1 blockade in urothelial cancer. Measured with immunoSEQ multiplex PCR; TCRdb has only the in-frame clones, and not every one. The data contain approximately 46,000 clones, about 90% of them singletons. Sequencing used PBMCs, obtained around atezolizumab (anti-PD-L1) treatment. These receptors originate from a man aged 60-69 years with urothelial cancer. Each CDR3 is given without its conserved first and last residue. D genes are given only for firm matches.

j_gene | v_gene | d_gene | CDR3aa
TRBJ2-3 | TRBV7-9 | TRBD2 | ASSLALAGGSDTQY
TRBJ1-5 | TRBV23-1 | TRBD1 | ASSQSRDRRNQPQH
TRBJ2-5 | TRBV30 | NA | AWSVSHSQETQY
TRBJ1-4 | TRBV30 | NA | AWSVGGVLEKLF
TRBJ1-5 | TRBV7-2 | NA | ASSTGNRNQPQH
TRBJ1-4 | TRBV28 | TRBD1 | ASSLWQGASSFDPNEKLF
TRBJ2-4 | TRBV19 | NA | ASSNLRTGDLAKNIQY
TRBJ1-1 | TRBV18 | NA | ASSPPGSFRGEAF
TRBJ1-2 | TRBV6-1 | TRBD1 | ASIPGQGGYT
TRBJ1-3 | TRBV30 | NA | AWSGGEGNTIY
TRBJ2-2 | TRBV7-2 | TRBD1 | ASSQSLGQVYTGELF
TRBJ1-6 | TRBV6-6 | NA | ASSPDSGISPLH
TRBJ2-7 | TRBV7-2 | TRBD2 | ASSNPGLAGVNY
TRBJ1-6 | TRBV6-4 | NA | ASSEVGRNSPLH
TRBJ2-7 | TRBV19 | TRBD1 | ASSLGTGLGEQY
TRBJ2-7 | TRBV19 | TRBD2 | ASSFGTSGYEQY